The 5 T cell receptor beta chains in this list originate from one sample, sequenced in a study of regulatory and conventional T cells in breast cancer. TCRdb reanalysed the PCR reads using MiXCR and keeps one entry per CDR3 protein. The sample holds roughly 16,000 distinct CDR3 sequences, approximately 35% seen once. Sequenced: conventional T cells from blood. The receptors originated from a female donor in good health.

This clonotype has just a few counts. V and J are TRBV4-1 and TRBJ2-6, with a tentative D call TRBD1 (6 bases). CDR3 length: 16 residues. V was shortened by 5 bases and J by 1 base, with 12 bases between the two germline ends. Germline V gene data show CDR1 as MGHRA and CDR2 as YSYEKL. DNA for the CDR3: TGCGCCAGCAGCGACAGGTTGATGTCTGGGGCCAACGTCCTGACTTTC. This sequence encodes CASSDRLMSGANVLTF.

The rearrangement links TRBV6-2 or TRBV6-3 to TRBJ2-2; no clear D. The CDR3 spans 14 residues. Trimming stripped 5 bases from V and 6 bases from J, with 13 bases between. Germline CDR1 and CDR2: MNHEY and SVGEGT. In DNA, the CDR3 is TGTGCCAGCAGTCCCGGACGATACCCCGGGGAGCTGTTTTTT. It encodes CASSPGRYPGELFF.

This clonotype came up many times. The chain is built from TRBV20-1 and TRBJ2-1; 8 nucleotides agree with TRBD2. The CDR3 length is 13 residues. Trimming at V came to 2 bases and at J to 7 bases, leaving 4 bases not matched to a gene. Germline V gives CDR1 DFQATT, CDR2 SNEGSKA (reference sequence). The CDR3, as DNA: TGCAGTGCTAGAAGGCCTAGCGGGAATGAGCAGTTCTTC. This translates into CSARRPSGNEQFF.

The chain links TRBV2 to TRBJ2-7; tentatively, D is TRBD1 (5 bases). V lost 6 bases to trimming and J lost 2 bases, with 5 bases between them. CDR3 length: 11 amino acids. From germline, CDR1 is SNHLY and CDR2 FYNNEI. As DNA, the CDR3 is TGTGCCAGCAGGGACACCTACGAGCAGTACTTC. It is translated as CASRDTYEQYF. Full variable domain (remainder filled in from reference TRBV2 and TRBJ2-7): EPEVTQTPSHQVTQMGQEVILRCVPISNHLYFYWYRQILGQKVEFLVSFYNNEISEKSEIFDDQFSVERPDGSNFTLKIRSTKLEDSAMYFCASRDTYEQYFGPGTRLTVT.

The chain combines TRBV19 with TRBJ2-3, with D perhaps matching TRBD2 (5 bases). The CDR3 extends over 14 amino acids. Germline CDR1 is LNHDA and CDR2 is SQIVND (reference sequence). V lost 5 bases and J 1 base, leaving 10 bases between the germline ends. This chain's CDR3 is CASSPDGGTDTQYF. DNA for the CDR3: TGTGCCAGTAGTCCCGACGGGGGCACAGATACGCAGTATTTT.